The 24 T cell receptor beta chains reported below all come from one sample, sequenced in a study of CXCR3-negative and CXCR3-positive naive CD8 T cells. Findings and caveats of the study: For CXCR3-positive naive cells, TRB CDR3s were more hydrophobic than those of CXCR3-negative naive cells.

Carrying UMI labels, the TRB cDNA libraries were prepared through 5' RACE. Following a re-call of the 5' RACE reads, TCRdb has one entry per CDR3 protein and lacks DNA. The sample totals about 120,000 distinct CDR3 sequences. For these receptors, no antigen is known. The sample was naive CXCR3+ CD8+ T cells from blood. Sample subset: CD45RO-CCR7+CD27+CD95- naive CD8+ T cells expressing CXCR3 (TNR3+). These receptors came from a human donor in good health. Some clones in this sample may be carry-over from other donors' samples.

The chain employs TRBV12-3 or TRBV12-4 and TRBJ1-1; TCRdb gives TRBD1 as the D gene, but with no DNA this cannot be confirmed. The CDR3 is made up of 15 amino acids. This CDR3 is CASSLRGVGDTEAFF.

The chain combines TRBV7-3 with TRBJ2-1; the D call of TRBD2 rests on TCRdb alone, since no DNA is present to check it. The length of the CDR3 is 15 residues. CDR1 and CDR2 (germline): SGHTA, FQGTGA. CDR3 region: CASSLMGGGDNEQFF.

The chain recombines TRBV20-1 with TRBJ2-7. The CDR3 is 13 amino acids. CDR1 is DFQATT and CDR2 is SNEGSKA in the germline V gene (reference sequence). This CDR3 is CSAKSGRAYEQYF.

V gene TRBV4-2 combines with J gene TRBJ2-2. The CDR3 totals 15 residues. In germline, CDR1 is LGHNA, CDR2 YNFKEQ. The CDR3 region is CASSQGVGYTGELFF.

The chain couples TRBV6-5 to TRBJ1-5; TCRdb lists TRBD1, though no DNA is available to test this call. The germline V gene encodes CDR1 MNHEY and CDR2 SVGAGI. The CDR3 length is 14 residues. The CDR3 loop reads CASSLTELNQPQHF.

This sequence joins TRBV12-3 or TRBV12-4 and TRBJ1-2. The CDR3 has 14 amino acids. This CDR3 reads CASTLHPINYGYTF.

This chain connects TRBV28 to TRBJ2-7; TCRdb proposes TRBD1, but this gene call is untestable without DNA. The CDR3 spans 15 residues. Looked up from germline, CDR1 is MDHEN and CDR2 is SYDVKM. The CDR3 reads CASTAGPTITYEQYF. Complete variable domain (other parts from reference TRBV28 and TRBJ2-7): DVKVTQSSRYLVKRTGEKVFLECVQDMDHENMFWYRQDPGLGLRLIYFSYDVKMKEKGDIPEGYSVSREKKERFSLILESASTNQTSMYLCASTAGPTITYEQYFGPGTRLTVT.

The rearrangement links TRBV3-1 to TRBJ2-2; TCRdb selects TRBD2, and the lack of DNA leaves this call unchecked. In germline, CDR1 is LGHDT, CDR2 YNNKEL (reference sequence). The CDR3 runs to 22 residues. CDR3 amino acids: CASSQNPHKLAGVGANTGELFF.

The chain uses TRBV28 and TRBJ2-4; TCRdb gives TRBD1 as the D gene, but with no DNA this cannot be confirmed. The CDR3 spans 15 residues. The germline V gene encodes CDR1 MDHEN and CDR2 SYDVKM. CDR3 sequence reads: CASSWRGLAKNIQYF.

The J gene is TRBJ2-7, the V gene TRBV2; TCRdb lists TRBD1, though no DNA is available to test this call. The CDR3 is made up of 13 amino acids. The germline CDR1 and CDR2 sequences are SNHLY and FYNNEI. CDR3 sequence: CASVGDRSFEQYF.

This sequence joins TRBV7-9 and TRBJ2-1; the D call from TCRdb, TRBD1, cannot be confirmed without DNA. Germline CDR1 and CDR2: SEHNR and FQNEAQ (reference sequence). This CDR3 region has 16 residues. The chain's CDR3 is CASSLEGSPPYNEQFF.

The chain uses TRBV6-1 and TRBJ2-7. The CDR3 is made up of 15 amino acids. The germline CDR1 and CDR2 sequences are MNHNS and SASEGT. CDR3 protein: CASSEGSSLDYEQYF.

This chain connects TRBV18 to TRBJ2-7; as DNA is missing, the TRBD2 call by TCRdb cannot be tested. The length of the CDR3 is 16 residues. Looked up from germline, CDR1 is KGHSH and CDR2 is LQKENI. The CDR3 protein is CASSLSLAGGHNEQYF.

This chain joins TRBV29-1 and TRBJ2-1; TCRdb's D call of TRBD1 is untestable without DNA. CDR3 length: 14 residues. Germline V lookup: CDR1 SQVTM, CDR2 ANQGSEA. The CDR3: CSVEAGQGFNEQFF.

The rearrangement joins TRBV29-1 to TRBJ2-7. The CDR3 has 19 residues. Germline-derived CDR1 and CDR2 are SQVTM and ANQGSEA. The chain's CDR3 is CSVEDLVFQKGTVTYEQYF.

The chain is built from TRBV14 and TRBJ2-1; the D call from TCRdb, TRBD1, cannot be confirmed without DNA. Germline values: CDR1 SGHDN, CDR2 FVKESK. This CDR3 region has 18 residues. Here the CDR3 reads CASSQAGAGAAIYNEQFF.

This chain uses TRBV20-1 with TRBJ1-2; TCRdb indicates TRBD1, and absent DNA this call remains unverified. Germline V gene data show CDR1 as DFQATT and CDR2 as SNEGSKA (reference sequence). There are 17 residues in the CDR3. CDR3 loop: CSARDRQAEKSNYGYTF.

This CDR3 is CASSYPGGHTEAFF. The V call is TRBV6-2 or TRBV6-3, the J call TRBJ1-1; the D call from TCRdb, TRBD1, cannot be confirmed without DNA. This CDR3 is 14 amino acids long. Germline CDR1 reads MNHEY; CDR2 reads SVGEGT.

This chain uses TRBV4-1 with TRBJ2-3; with no DNA, the TCRdb D assignment of TRBD2 cannot be verified. From germline, CDR1 is MGHRA and CDR2 YSYEKL. The CDR3 spans 17 residues. The CDR3: CASSQVSTSGRTDTQYF.

This chain connects TRBV5-1 to TRBJ2-7; there is no DNA to check the TCRdb D call of TRBD1. The CDR3 is 15 residues long. Germline V CDR1 and CDR2: SGHRS, YFSETQ. CDR3 sequence: CASSLGWGQGDEQYF.

The gene calls are TRBV7-6 and TRBJ2-1; there is no DNA to check the TCRdb D call of TRBD1. The CDR3 extends over 13 amino acids. Germline V gives CDR1 SGHVS, CDR2 FNYEAQ. CDR3 in amino acids: CASSLGGGDEQFF. Supplemented by reference TRBV7-6 and TRBJ2-1, the full variable domain reads GAGVSQSPRYKVTKRGQDVALRCDPISGHVSLYWYRQALGQGPEFLTYFNYEAQQDKSGLPNDRFSAERPEGSISTLTIQRTEQRDSAMYRCASSLGGGDEQFFGPGTRLTVL.

This chain uses TRBV2 with TRBJ2-2; the D call of TRBD1 rests on TCRdb alone, since no DNA is present to check it. The CDR3 is 13 residues long. The V gene's germline CDR1 is SNHLY and CDR2 FYNNEI. The CDR3 reads CARKTGPTGELFF.

The chain links TRBV28 to TRBJ2-7; the TRBD1 assignment by TCRdb is unverifiable without DNA. Germline loops: CDR1 MDHEN, CDR2 SYDVKM. The CDR3 sequence is 14 residues long. CDR3 region: CASSPYRGSYEQYF.

CDR3 in amino acids: CASSPGDRGVNTEAFF. This chain uses TRBV7-2 with TRBJ1-1; the TCRdb call, TRBD1, lacks DNA for checking. CDR1 is SGHTA and CDR2 is FQGNSA in the germline V gene. CDR3 length equals 16 residues.